This entry concerns a single T cell receptor beta chain. Its specificity is unknown. This sample is part of a study of PD-1 blockade in classical Hodgkin lymphoma. About the research overall: The study gave patients nivolumab 3 mg/kg intravenously every 2 weeks.

Germline V gene sequence: CDR1 LNHDA, CDR2 SQIVND (reference sequence). With 6 bases clipped from V and 1 base from J, the junction kept 8 bases outside the gene matches. CDR3 length: 15 amino acids. Study findings and constraints: Newly diagnosed and completely responding patients shared comparable baseline diversity. At baseline, newly diagnosed patients reportedly showed less TCR diversity than healthy donors. The CD4+ diversity rise by C4D1 was clearest in complete responders.

Autologous stem cell transplantation was followed by relapse in every patient, and brentuximab vedotin exposure varied. Clones were sequenced by immunoSEQ multiplex PCR, and TCRdb holds only the in-frame ones, with some missing. The table includes 120,000 to 150,000 clones, about 78% detected once. The sequence derives from a human donor with classical Hodgkin lymphoma. The sample here was peripheral blood mononuclear cells (PBMCs), taken before the second cycle of nivolumab. The chain uses TRBV19 and TRBJ2-5; 7 bases map to TRBD1. CDR3 amino acids: CASSPRGTAQETQYF. The CDR3 nucleotides read TGTGCCAGTAGCCCAAGGGGGACAGCCCAAGAGACCCAGTACTTC. The entire variable domain, with the rest obtained from reference TRBV19 and TRBJ2-5, is as follows: DGGITQSPKYLFRKEGQNVTLSCEQNLNHDAMYWYRQDPGQGLRLIYYSQIVNDFQKGDIAEGYSVSREKKESFPLTVTSAQKNPTAFYLCASSPRGTAQETQYFGPGTRLLVL.